The 19 T cell receptor beta chains below were found in one sample sequenced in a study of OX40 agonist ivuxolimab in advanced cancers. The data were produced by immunoSEQ multiplex PCR, yet TCRdb's version contains in-frame clones alone and is incomplete. The sample lists 65,000 to 90,000 clones, about four fifths occurring once. The sample here was CD4+ or CD8+ T cells sorted from blood, taken in a trial of the OX40 agonist ivuxolimab. The receptors shown here come from an adult with an advanced solid tumor such as melanoma, head and neck, liver or kidney cancer.

The rearrangement joins TRBV19 to TRBJ2-3; tentatively, D is TRBD1 (5 bases). The CDR3 totals 15 residues. Trimming took 1 base from V and 7 from J, leaving 15 bases between them. In germline, CDR1 is LNHDA, CDR2 SQIVND (reference sequence). For the CDR3, the DNA is TGTGCCAGTAGTATAGTCGACTCAGGGCGAAATACGCAGTATTTT. This encodes CASSIVDSGRNTQYF.

This sequence joins TRBV6-5 and TRBJ1-1; maybe TRBD1 (6 bases). CDR3 length equals 13 residues. V lost 10 bases to trimming and J lost 3 bases, with 15 bases between them. Germline CDR1 and CDR2: MNHEY and SVGAGI. CDR3 loop: CATARGQDTEAFF. The DNA of the CDR3 is TGTGCCACCGCCCGGGGGCAGGACACTGAAGCTTTCTTT.

The chain is built from TRBV6-5 and TRBJ1-2; 7 bases map to TRBD1. Trimming removed 3 bases from V and 3 bases from J; junction bases left unmatched: 7. Germline-derived CDR1 and CDR2 are MNHEY and SVGAGI. This CDR3 is 15 amino acids long. CDR3 nucleotide sequence: TGTGCCAGCAGTTATTCGGGACAGATTTACTATGGCTACACCTTC. The encoded protein is CASSYSGQIYYGYTF.

This clone was observed a single time. The chain uses TRBV19 and TRBJ1-1; 10 bases align to TRBD1. V dropped 4 bases and J dropped 1; count of bases not matched to a gene: 9. CDR1 is LNHDA, CDR2 SQIVND, per germline (reference sequence). The CDR3 is 17 amino acids. Here the CDR3 reads CASSRQGARLTNTEAFF. In DNA, the CDR3 is TGTGCCAGTAGTAGACAGGGGGCAAGGTTGACGAACACTGAAGCTTTCTTT. Full variable domain (remainder filled in from reference TRBV19 and TRBJ1-1): DGGITQSPKYLFRKEGQNVTLSCEQNLNHDAMYWYRQDPGQGLRLIYYSQIVNDFQKGDIAEGYSVSREKKESFPLTVTSAQKNPTAFYLCASSRQGARLTNTEAFFGQGTRLTVV.

The chain links TRBV7-2 to TRBJ2-2; tentative D call: TRBD2 (7 bases). The CDR3 has 16 residues. Between the trimmed V and J ends, which lost 5 bases and 5 bases, there was a span of 18 bases. Germline V CDR1 and CDR2: SGHTA, FQGNSA. CDR3 sequence reads: CASSVRGGSATGELFF. CDR3 DNA sequence: TGTGCCAGCAGCGTACGCGGGGGCAGCGCGACCGGGGAGCTGTTTTTT.

The chain has TRBV7-2 and TRBJ2-3; 9 nucleotides align to TRBD2. Trimming took 5 bases from V and 6 from J; bases not matched to a gene: 12. CDR1 and CDR2 (germline): SGHTA, FQGNSA. This CDR3 comprises 16 residues. CDR3 nucleotide sequence: TGTGCCAGCAGCGCCGGGCTAGCGGGGTACTCCGATACGCAGTATTTT. Encoded protein: CASSAGLAGYSDTQYF.

This clone appeared a single time. The chain recombines TRBV7-8 with TRBJ1-1; the D is unclear. In germline, CDR1 is SGHVS, CDR2 FQNEAQ. The CDR3 runs to 13 residues. Trimming removed 1 base from V and 5 bases from J, with 8 bases in between. The CDR3 DNA sequence: TGTGCCAGCAGCTTAGTAACGAGAACTGAAGCTTTCTTT. Translating gives CASSLVTRTEAFF.

The chain's CDR3 is CASSPRTGVGSGNTIYF. As DNA, the CDR3 is TGTGCCAGCAGTCCCAGGACAGGGGTTGGCTCTGGAAACACCATATATTTT. V gene TRBV28 combines with J gene TRBJ1-3; 9 nucleotides line up with TRBD1. V was clipped by 5 bases and J by 0 bases; unmatched bases: 8. Per the germline V gene, CDR1 is MDHEN and CDR2 is SYDVKM. This CDR3 has 17 residues.

This clone appeared a single time. The chain is built from TRBV6-5 and TRBJ2-5; D gene ambiguous. The J call may be incorrect, as the DNA end agrees better with TRBJ2-7. Germline-derived CDR1 and CDR2 are MNHEY and SVGAGI. The CDR3 loop spans 14 amino acids. The CDR3 loop reads CASTRAPISYEQYF. The CDR3 DNA follows: TGTGCCAGCACCCGAGCCCCTATCTCCTACGAGCAGTACTTC.

The CDR3 here is CASTNGEGNGNEQFF. The CDR3 nucleotides read TGTGCCAGCACCAACGGTGAGGGAAACGGCAATGAGCAGTTCTTC. The V and J genes are TRBV2 and TRBJ2-1; weak D call: TRBD2 (5 bases). V dropped 7 bases and J dropped 6 bases, with 19 bases sitting between them. The germline CDR1 and CDR2 sequences are SNHLY and FYNNEI. The CDR3 spans 15 residues.

The rearrangement links TRBV5-8 to TRBJ1-2; 11 nucleotides match TRBD1. The CDR3 length is 16 residues. V trimming: 0 bases; J trimming: 7 bases; junction bases outside the gene matches: 8. Per germline, CDR1 SGHTS and CDR2 YDEGEE. CDR3 coding DNA: TGTGCCAGCAGCTTGGCCAATGGACAGGGGGCTACTGGCTACACCTTC. It encodes CASSLANGQGATGYTF. The full variable domain, rest sourced from reference TRBV5-8 and TRBJ1-2, is EAGVTQSPTHLIKTRGQQATLRCSPISGHTSVYWYQQALGLGLQFLLWYDEGEERNRGNFPPRFSGRQFPNYSSELNVNALELEDSALYLCASSLANGQGATGYTFGSGTRLTVV.

The V gene is TRBV7-2, the J gene TRBJ2-1; 8 nucleotides match TRBD2. This CDR3 comprises 14 residues. V shed 6 bases, J shed 7 bases, and the junction held 8 bases outside the gene matches. Germline assignment: CDR1 SGHTA and CDR2 FQGNSA. The CDR3 here is CASSRAGGGNEQFF. The CDR3 nucleotides are TGTGCCAGCAGTCGCGCGGGGGGAGGGAATGAGCAGTTCTTC. Complete variable domain (other parts from reference TRBV7-2 and TRBJ2-1): GAGVSQSPSNKVTEKGKDVELRCDPISGHTALYWYRQSLGQGLEFLIYFQGNSAPDKSGLPSDRFSAERTGGSVSTLTIQRTQQEDSAVYLCASSRAGGGNEQFFGPGTRLTVL.

V usage is TRBV2 and J usage is TRBJ2-6; D is undetermined. Germline V gene sequence: CDR1 SNHLY, CDR2 FYNNEI. V was pared by 6 bases and J by 0 bases, with 6 bases between. The CDR3 is made up of 14 amino acids. CDR3: CASSQSSGANVLTF. As DNA, the CDR3 is TGTGCCAGCAGCCAAAGCTCTGGGGCCAACGTCCTGACTTTC.

V usage is TRBV4-2 and J usage is TRBJ1-1, with a possible D match to TRBD1 (6 bases). Germline V gives CDR1 LGHNA, CDR2 YNFKEQ. V was trimmed by 6 bases and J by 0 bases, leaving 11 bases between them. CDR3 length: 14 amino acids. The CDR3 DNA reads TGTGCCAGCAGTTACAGGGACCTGAACACTGAAGCTTTCTTT. This sequence encodes CASSYRDLNTEAFF.

The genes are TRBV18 and TRBJ1-6; tentative D call: TRBD1 (5 bases). V lost 2 bases, J lost 5 bases, and 19 bases lay in between. CDR1 is KGHSH, CDR2 LQKENI, per germline. The CDR3 is 18 amino acids. CDR3 sequence reads: CASSPEPLQGVNNSPLHF. The CDR3 nucleotides read TGTGCCAGCTCACCAGAACCCCTGCAGGGAGTTAATAATTCACCCCTCCACTTT.

The table lists this clone with a count of one. The rearrangement uses TRBV19 and TRBJ2-2; a weak D match, TRBD2 (6 bases). The germline gives CDR1 LNHDA, CDR2 SQIVND (reference sequence). The CDR3 consists of 19 residues. With 3 bases removed from V and 1 base from J, the gap between germline ends came to 21 bases. The CDR3 sequence is CASSIQRGGLQGNTGELFF. The CDR3 DNA follows: TGTGCCAGTAGTATCCAGAGGGGAGGTTTGCAGGGGAACACCGGGGAGCTGTTTTTT.

This clone appeared a few times. The J gene is TRBJ2-2, the V gene TRBV5-1; TRBD1 matches 8 bases. After removal of 2 bases from V and 6 bases from J, the junction contained 9 bases not matched to a gene. Germline loops: CDR1 SGHRS, CDR2 YFSETQ. This CDR3 has 16 residues. In DNA, the CDR3 is TGCGCCAGCAGCTTTTCCCCGGGACAGGATCCCGGGGAGCTGTTTTTT. Protein: CASSFSPGQDPGELFF.

The CDR3 reads CASSVGASGRSEPQHF. The CDR3 bases are TGTGCCAGCAGCGTAGGAGCGTCGGGCAGATCCGAGCCCCAGCATTTT. J is TRBJ1-5 and V is TRBV9; D gene uncertain. Looked up from germline, CDR1 is SGDLS and CDR2 is YYNGEE. The CDR3 has 16 residues. Trimming cost V 0 bases and J 8 bases, with 18 bases left between them. The full variable domain, its missing parts supplied by reference TRBV9 and TRBJ1-5, is DSGVTQTPKHLITATGQRVTLRCSPRSGDLSVYWYQQSLDQGLQFLIQYYNGEERAKGNILERFSAQQFPDLHSELNLSSLELGDSALYFCASSVGASGRSEPQHFGDGTRLSIL.

This clone turned up a few times. The chain is built from TRBV9 and TRBJ1-4; tentative D call: TRBD1 (5 bases). Germline CDR1 SGDLS, CDR2 YYNGEE. The V end was cut by 4 bases, the J end by 0 bases, with 19 bases between. The CDR3 runs to 18 residues. CDR3 nucleotide sequence: TGTGCCAGCAGCCCGGACATCAACCCTTCAGCAACTAATGAAAAACTGTTTTTT. Translated, it gives CASSPDINPSATNEKLFF.